Ten or more counts support the clone carrying this T cell receptor beta chain. CDR1 is MNHEY, CDR2 SVGEGT, per germline. V trimming: 7 bases; J trimming: 6 bases; junction bases outside the gene matches: 9. This CDR3 has 16 residues. The sample originates from a study of early T cells in non-severe SARS-CoV-2 infection. In the library, individual cDNA molecules carried attached unique molecular identifiers. Via MiXCR, TCRdb re-called the 5' RACE reads, giving one row per CDR3 protein. The sample includes tens of thousands of distinct CDR3 sequences, less than 9.5% of them seen just once. The receptor was derived from an adult who was a healthcare worker with PCR-confirmed SARS-CoV-2 infection or an uninfected control (not recorded which). This material consisted of whole blood, taken at baseline. The chain is built from TRBV6-2 or TRBV6-3 and TRBJ2-5; 15 bases fit TRBD2. The CDR3 DNA sequence: TGTGCCAGCACCCAAAGGGGGACTAGCGGGAGGCAGACCCAGTACTTC. Encoded protein: CASTQRGTSGRQTQYF.